This entry features one T cell receptor (beta chain) sequence. Its antigen remains unknown. These data come from a study of shared clonotypes between healthy human individuals. TCRdb keeps only in-frame clones here, not all; method: immunoSEQ multiplex PCR. There are about 980,000 clones in the sample; about three quarters occur only once, and roughly 1.5% lies in the top ten. This CDR3 region has 20 residues. Germline V gene data show CDR1 as MNHEY and CDR2 as SMNVEV (reference sequence). V was pared by 6 bases and J by 5 bases, with 20 bases of the junction left unmatched. Study-wide results and caveats: Some naive CD4 clonotypes, roughly 4.7%, turned up in common across several donors. Naive subsets generally had larger estimated richness than memory subsets.

The TCR sequence derives from a man between 18 and 29 years old in good health. The V gene is TRBV27, the J gene TRBJ2-5; 14 bases map to TRBD2. Material for sequencing was memory CD4+ T cells sorted from blood. This sample's subset: CD45RA-negative fraction. CDR3 region: CASSPNLTPGLAGAGETQYF. The CDR3 region has the DNA TGTGCCAGCAGCCCTAACCTAACACCGGGACTAGCGGGAGCTGGGGAGACCCAGTACTTC.